In its sample, the clone carrying this TCR beta chain was seen once. This entry comes from a study of Ad26.COV2.S vaccination and SARS-CoV-2 variants. Stated treatment: roughly 18 received Ad26.COV2.S at low or high dose, single or two shots; about 5 received placebo; per-sample allocation not given. At day 63 after the first vaccine or placebo injection, samples were drawn. An 18-55-year-old adult in Boston served as donor. This vaccine is an Ad26 vector that expresses the Wuhan-strain SARS-CoV-2 spike. Profiled with immunoSEQ multiplex PCR; TCRdb holds only in-frame clones, not every one. The sample lists roughly 270,000 clones; more than 75% were seen once. V shed 4 bases, J shed 5 bases, and the junction held 3 bases outside the gene matches. Germline V lookup: CDR1 SQVTM, CDR2 ANQGSEA. CDR3 length: 12 residues.

The material sequenced was peripheral blood, taken in a trial of Ad26.COV2.S vaccine versus placebo. The sequence was obtained from a person between 18 and 65 years old who received the Ad26.COV2.S COVID-19 vaccine or a placebo. The gene calls are TRBV29-1 and TRBJ1-1; TRBD1 aligns across 8 bases. The chain's CDR3 is CSVGTGRTEAFF. CDR3 bases: TGCAGCGTTGGGACAGGGAGAACTGAAGCTTTCTTT. Combining the CDR3 with reference TRBV29-1 and TRBJ1-1 gives the whole variable domain SAVISQKPSRDICQRGTSLTIQCQVDSQVTMMFWYRQQPGQSLTLIATANQGSEATYESGFVIDKFPISRPNLTFSTLTVSNMSPEDSSIYLCSVGTGRTEAFFGQGTRLTVV.